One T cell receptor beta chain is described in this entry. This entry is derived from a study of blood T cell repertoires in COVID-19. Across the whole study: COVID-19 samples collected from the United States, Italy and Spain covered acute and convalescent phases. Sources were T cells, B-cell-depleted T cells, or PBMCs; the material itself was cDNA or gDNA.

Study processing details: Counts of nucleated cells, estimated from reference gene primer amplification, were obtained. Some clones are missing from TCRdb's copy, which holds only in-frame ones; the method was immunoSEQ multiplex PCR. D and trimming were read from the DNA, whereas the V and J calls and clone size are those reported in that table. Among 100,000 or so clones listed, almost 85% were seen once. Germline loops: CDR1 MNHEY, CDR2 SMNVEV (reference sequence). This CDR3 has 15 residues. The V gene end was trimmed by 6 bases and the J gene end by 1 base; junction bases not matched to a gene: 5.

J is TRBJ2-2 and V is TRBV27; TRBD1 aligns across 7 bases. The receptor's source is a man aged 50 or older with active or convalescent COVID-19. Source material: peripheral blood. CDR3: CASRLGQENTGELFF. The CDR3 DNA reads TGTGCCAGCAGGCTCGGACAGGAGAACACCGGGGAGCTGTTTTTT.